The 29 T cell receptor beta chains below all came from one sample that was sequenced in a study of identical twins. Each CDR3 protein is one row after TCRdb ran MiXCR on the 5' RACE reads. The sample yields 1.5 million to 2 million distinct CDR3 sequences, roughly 35% seen once. The specimen sequenced was cord blood. The receptors were gathered from a newborn girl in good health.

Remarks on this clonotype: A much larger clone differs by one base, so this may be a read error. The CDR3 region has the DNA TGTGCCATCAGTGAGTCGGAGGGTTTGGAGGGCAACACCTTC. Its protein is CAISESEGLEGNTF. V gene TRBV10-3 combines with J gene TRBJ1-2, with D unresolved. Germline V CDR1 and CDR2: ENHRY, SYGVKD. There are 14 residues in the CDR3. Between the trimmed V and J ends, which lost 0 bases and 12 bases, there was a span of 17 bases.

This clonotype was detected only a few times. The chain is built from TRBV11-2 and TRBJ1-2; TRBD1 might be the D (5 bases). CDR1 SGHAT and CDR2 FQNNGV come from the germline V gene. The V gene lost 5 bases and the J gene lost 4 bases, with 23 bases spanning the gap. The CDR3 runs 17 residues. CDR3 nucleotide sequence: TGTGCCAGCAGCCTACCTCGGAACCGGCGGGGCGGCTATGGCTACACCTTC. Its protein product is CASSLPRNRRGGYGYTF.

In this sample, this clonotype turned up a few times. The chain uses TRBV5-5 and TRBJ1-5; D not certain. Trimming stripped 2 bases from V and 0 bases from J, with 6 bases between. The CDR3 loop spans 14 amino acids. Germline assignment: CDR1 SGHKS and CDR2 YYEKEE (reference sequence). CDR3 coding DNA: TGTGCCAGCAGCTTCGTTTATAGCAATCAGCCCCAGCATTTT. Translating gives CASSFVYSNQPQHF.

The rearrangement uses TRBV7-2 and TRBJ2-7, with 8 bases that match TRBD1. The CDR3 length is 16 residues. Germline V gives CDR1 SGHTA, CDR2 FQGNSA. V dropped 3 bases and J dropped 2; count of bases not matched to a gene: 9. DNA of the CDR3: TGTGCCAGCAGCTTGAGATCCGGGACAGGAGCCTACGAGCAGTACTTC. Its translation: CASSLRSGTGAYEQYF. Variable domain in full (rest from reference TRBV7-2 and TRBJ2-7): GAGVSQSPSNKVTEKGKDVELRCDPISGHTALYWYRQSLGQGLEFLIYFQGNSAPDKSGLPSDRFSAERTGGSVSTLTIQRTQQEDSAVYLCASSLRSGTGAYEQYFGPGTRLTVT.

V is TRBV5-6 and J is TRBJ1-2; D unresolved. Germline values: CDR1 SGHDT, CDR2 YYEEEE. V gave up 0 bases and J gave up 4 bases, with 13 bases separating them. This CDR3 region has 15 residues. The CDR3 spells CASSLVWSVGYGYTF. The DNA of the CDR3 is TGTGCCAGCAGCTTGGTCTGGTCCGTGGGCTATGGCTACACCTTC.

The rearrangement uses TRBV28 and TRBJ2-2; TRBD1 is a possible D gene (5 bases). CDR1 and CDR2 (germline): MDHEN, SYDVKM. Trimming cost V 0 bases and J 0 bases, with 11 bases left between them. This CDR3 has 17 residues. CDR3 loop: CASSLWGYRSNTGELFF. In DNA, the CDR3 is TGTGCCAGCAGTTTATGGGGCTACAGGTCGAACACCGGGGAGCTGTTTTTT.

This clonotype was seen a handful of times. The chain links TRBV20-1 to TRBJ2-7, with 7 bases lining up with TRBD2. The CDR3 has 13 amino acids. Per the germline V gene, CDR1 is DFQATT and CDR2 is SNEGSKA (reference sequence). V lost 2 bases, J lost 4 bases, and 5 bases stayed unmatched. In DNA form, the CDR3 reads TGCAGTGCTAGAAGGCGGGAGAAATACGAGCAGTACTTC. Its translation is CSARRREKYEQYF.

This sequence joins TRBV20-1 and TRBJ2-7; 8 bases are shared with TRBD2. In germline, CDR1 is DFQATT, CDR2 SNEGSKA (reference sequence). V was clipped by 5 bases and J by 2 bases; unmatched bases: 8. The CDR3 totals 14 residues. Here the CDR3 DNA reads TGCAGTGCTGGGCCTAGCGGGCTACCCTACGAGCAGTACTTC. Translating it yields CSAGPSGLPYEQYF.

The table lists this clonotype with a few counts. The chain couples TRBV28 to TRBJ2-5, with 9 bases identical to TRBD2. The CDR3 extends over 15 amino acids. Germline loops: CDR1 MDHEN, CDR2 SYDVKM. V was pared by 5 bases and J by 4 bases, with 8 bases of the junction left unmatched. The CDR3 reads CASSRLAVNGETQYF. In nucleotides, the CDR3 is TGTGCCAGCAGTAGACTAGCGGTAAATGGAGAGACCCAGTACTTC.

This clonotype was seen a few times. The chain uses TRBV27 and TRBJ2-5; the match to TRBD2 covers 7 bases. The DNA end is a closer match to TRBJ2-7, so the J assignment may be wrong. Per the germline V gene, CDR1 is MNHEY and CDR2 is SMNVEV (reference sequence). This CDR3 spans 12 amino acids. The CDR3: CASMRGTGEQYF. The CDR3 coding sequence is TGTGCCAGCATGCGGGGGACCGGCGAGCAGTACTTC.

This clonotype was counted between two and nine times. This sequence joins TRBV14 and TRBJ2-7; D unresolved. V gave up 0 bases and J gave up 3 bases, with 9 bases separating them. This CDR3 has 14 residues. The germline gives CDR1 SGHDN, CDR2 FVKESK. The CDR3 is CASSQEPSYYEQYF. For the CDR3, the DNA is TGTGCCAGCAGCCAAGAGCCCTCGTACTACGAGCAGTACTTC. Full variable domain (remainder filled in from reference TRBV14 and TRBJ2-7): EAGVTQFPSHSVIEKGQTVTLRCDPISGHDNLYWYRRVMGKEIKFLLHFVKESKQDESGMPNNRFLAERTGGTYSTLKVQPAELEDSGVYFCASSQEPSYYEQYFGPGTRLTVT.

This sequence joins TRBV18 and TRBJ1-1, with 7 bases that match TRBD1. The CDR3 runs to 15 residues. Germline CDR1 is KGHSH and CDR2 is LQKENI. J lost 5 bases, V lost 6 bases, and 12 bases had no gene match. CDR3 in DNA: TGTGCCAGCTCCCTATTGGACAGGTCGGGGACTGAAGCTTTCTTT. Encoded protein: CASSLLDRSGTEAFF.

Only a few counts were recorded for this clonotype. This rearrangement joins TRBV7-8 to TRBJ2-1, with unresolved D. V dropped 6 bases and J dropped 7 bases, with 7 bases sitting between them. Germline CDR1 and CDR2: SGHVS and FQNEAQ. The CDR3 totals 11 residues. The CDR3 sequence: CASRVGNEQFF. CDR3 bases: TGTGCCAGCAGAGTGGGTAATGAGCAGTTCTTC.

This chain links TRBV7-9 with TRBJ1-3; D is undetermined. The CDR3 length is 12 residues. Trimming pared 5 bases from V and 3 bases from J, leaving 5 bases between. CDR1 SEHNR and CDR2 FQNEAQ come from the germline V gene (reference sequence). This CDR3 is CASSPHGNTIYF. The CDR3 region has the DNA TGTGCCAGCAGCCCACATGGAAACACCATATATTTT.

This sequence joins TRBV18 and TRBJ1-4, with TRBD1 as a possible D gene (6 bases). Trimming cost V 1 base and J 1 base, with 10 bases left between them. This CDR3 is built from 16 residues. In germline, CDR1 is KGHSH, CDR2 LQKENI. Here the CDR3 reads CASSPRMTGTNEKLFF. In nucleotides, the CDR3 is TGTGCCAGCTCACCACGGATGACAGGAACTAATGAAAAACTGTTTTTT.

This clonotype has only a few counts. The V gene is TRBV20-1, the J gene TRBJ1-2; TRBD1 is a possible D gene (6 bases). The length of the CDR3 is 12 residues. Germline V gene data show CDR1 as DFQATT and CDR2 as SNEGSKA (reference sequence). CDR3: CTPRTGSDGYTF. In DNA form, the CDR3 reads TGCACTCCCAGAACAGGGAGTGATGGCTACACCTTC.

The V gene is TRBV4-1, the J gene TRBJ1-6; D not resolved. Deletions cut 0 bases from V and 5 bases from J, with 8 bases between. The CDR3 spans 15 residues. CDR1 MGHRA and CDR2 YSYEKL come from the germline V gene. The CDR3 DNA follows: TGCGCCAGCAGCCAAGATGAGGGAAATAATTCACCCCTCCACTTT. Its translation: CASSQDEGNNSPLHF.

The chain employs TRBV28 and TRBJ2-2, with 7 nucleotides matching TRBD1. V lost 5 bases, J lost 5 bases, and 8 bases stayed unmatched. This CDR3 is 15 amino acids long. Germline CDR1 and CDR2: MDHEN and SYDVKM. The CDR3 nucleotides are TGTGCCAGCAGTGAGACAGGGCCCAGGACCGGGGAGCTGTTTTTT. Its translation is CASSETGPRTGELFF.

This clonotype has just a few counts. The chain has TRBV6-5 and TRBJ2-2; tentative D call: TRBD2 (5 bases). The V gene's germline CDR1 is MNHEY and CDR2 SVGAGI. The CDR3 spans 13 residues. The V gene lost 2 bases and the J gene lost 4 bases, with 5 bases spanning the gap. The CDR3 spells CASSYGSTGELFF. The CDR3, as DNA: TGTGCCAGCAGTTACGGGAGCACCGGGGAGCTGTTTTTT.

This clonotype was observed at least ten times. V and J are TRBV20-1 and TRBJ2-1; possibly TRBD1 for D (5 bases). CDR1 is DFQATT, CDR2 SNEGSKA, per germline (reference sequence). V was trimmed by 0 bases and J by 4 bases, leaving 10 bases between them. The CDR3 covers 14 residues. The CDR3 reads CSARDRRAYNEQFF. In nucleotides, the CDR3 is TGCAGTGCTAGAGATCGCAGGGCTTACAATGAGCAGTTCTTC.

The rearrangement joins TRBV5-1 to TRBJ2-3; 8 nucleotides align to TRBD2. The germline V gene has CDR1 SGHRS and CDR2 YFSETQ. V gave up 0 bases and J gave up 7 bases; unmatched junction bases: 7. CDR3 length equals 15 residues. CDR3 nucleotide sequence: TGCGCCAGCAGCTTGGGAGCGGGAGATTCATATACGCAGTATTTT. Its translation: CASSLGAGDSYTQYF.

Only one count was recorded for this clonotype. The V gene is TRBV5-1, the J gene TRBJ2-1; D is perhaps TRBD2 (5 bases). There are 13 residues in the CDR3. CDR1 is SGHRS and CDR2 is YFSETQ in the germline V gene. Trimming took off 3 bases at V and 9 bases at J, with 13 bases between the two ends. The CDR3, as DNA: TGCGCCAGCAGCTCGGACTTAGCGTGTGAGCAGTTCTTC. Translation gives CASSSDLACEQFF.

This clonotype was counted only a few times. This chain uses TRBV27 with TRBJ2-7; 12 nucleotides line up with TRBD2. The CDR3 spans 16 residues. Germline CDR1 and CDR2: MNHEY and SMNVEV (reference sequence). The V segment lost 6 bases and the J segment 3 bases; nucleotides outside the gene matches: 9. CDR3 coding DNA: TGTGCCAGCAGCTCCCGACTAGCGGGGGACTTCTACGAGCAGTACTTC. Its protein product is CASSSRLAGDFYEQYF.

The genes are TRBV14 and TRBJ2-5; D assignment may be TRBD1 or TRBD2 (5 bases each). The CDR3 loop spans 14 amino acids. Germline lookup yields CDR1 SGHDN and CDR2 FVKESK. The ends were cut back, 3 bases at V and 11 bases at J, with 19 bases in the middle. CDR3 sequence (DNA): TGTGCCAGCAGCCAGAGCTTGGGGGTCTATGAGCAGTACTTC. Its translation: CASSQSLGVYEQYF.

This clonotype was seen a handful of times. The chain combines TRBV10-2 with TRBJ1-2; perhaps TRBD1 as D (5 bases). In germline, CDR1 is WSHSY, CDR2 SAAADI. The CDR3 loop spans 15 amino acids. Trimming removed 6 bases at V and 4 bases at J, with 18 bases between. The CDR3 nucleotides read TGCGCCAGCAGAAAGTTGGGGGTACCCAGCTATGGCTACACCTTC. Encoded protein: CASRKLGVPSYGYTF.

This clonotype was seen a few times. The rearrangement uses TRBV24-1 and TRBJ2-3, with TRBD1 matching 7 bases. Germline V gives CDR1 KGHDR, CDR2 SFDVKD. The length of the CDR3 is 15 residues. Unmatched junction bases numbered 3, after V lost 4 bases and J lost 0 bases. The CDR3 nucleotides are TGTGCCACCAGTGAAGGGGGCCGTAGCACAGATACGCAGTATTTT. Translation gives CATSEGGRSTDTQYF.

A note on this clonotype: This may be a read error, as it is one base from a much larger clone. V gene TRBV28 combines with J gene TRBJ2-6, with D perhaps TRBD1 (5 bases). Germline-derived CDR1 and CDR2 are MDHEN and SYDVKM. The CDR3 has 15 amino acids. CDR3 loop: CASSPFRSGANVLIF. CDR3 DNA: TGTGCCAGCAGCCCTTTTAGGTCTGGGGCCAACGTCCTGATTTTC.

The chain recombines TRBV27 with TRBJ2-7, with D perhaps TRBD2 (5 bases). The CDR3 has 15 residues. In germline, CDR1 is MNHEY, CDR2 SMNVEV (reference sequence). With 0 bases removed from V and 4 bases from J, the gap between germline ends came to 13 bases. The DNA of the CDR3 is TGTGCCAGCAGTTTATCCGCTAGTCGGGGTTACGAGCAGTACTTC. It is translated as CASSLSASRGYEQYF.

In its sample, this clonotype was seen a few times. This rearrangement joins TRBV7-9 to TRBJ1-4; a weak D match, TRBD1 (6 bases). Germline CDR1 reads SEHNR; CDR2 reads FQNEAQ (reference sequence). The CDR3 sequence is 14 residues long. Trimming pared 4 bases from V and 5 bases from J, leaving 11 bases between. CDR3 sequence reads: CASSSDRRNEKLFF. CDR3 DNA: TGTGCCAGCAGCTCAGACAGGCGAAATGAAAAACTGTTTTTT.